The T cell receptor beta chain under discussion was sequenced for a study of STAT5B mutations in CD4+ large granular lymphocyte leukemia (dated by TCRdb to 2022 to 2024). Regarding the study in general: Among the healthy controls, the CDR3 'QG' motif was associated with a particular HLA allele. The study compared the TCRbeta repertoires of patients with CD4+ T-cell large granular lymphocyte leukemia against those of healthy blood donors. Flow cytometry on FACSCanto II or FACSVerse confirmed that purified fractions exceeded 95% purity among lymphocytes. Overall results and qualifications from the work: Each patient's main leukemic clonotypes were private, but approximately 23% of these clonotypes showed up at low frequency in the non-leukemic repertoires of other patients. Greater clonality appeared to be present in CD4-sorted patient repertoires than in healthy CD4+ repertoires, and the difference was retained after the putative leukemic clones were removed. The data were not HLA-matched, and the relatively small sample size could explain the higher clonality seen in CD4+ compared with CD8+ T-LGLL. Enrichment of TRBV06-family usage was observed among the top patient clones (8/27) relative to healthy controls (2/35).

Looking up the germline V gene yields CDR1 SGHRS and CDR2 YFSETQ. The cysteine opens and the phenylalanine closes a CDR3 of 17 amino acids. Kept here is only the CDR3 DNA, which spans 51 bases and is read in frame from base 1. V lost 3 bases and J lost 2 bases, and the count of bases not matched to a germline gene is 11. The healthy controls were 40 or so blood donors, and the buffy coats of these donors were supplied by the Finnish Red Cross blood service. All TCR-sequenced material derived from peripheral blood: patient blood samples and healthy donor buffy coats. Ficoll-Hypaque gradient centrifugation was used to isolate peripheral blood mononuclear cells. CD4+ cells were magnetically purified from the buffy coats of healthy controls. The Gentra Puregene Cell and Tissue kit was used for genomic DNA extraction, and quantification was performed on a Qubit 2.0 fluorometer. TCRbeta rearrangements were sequenced from genomic DNA using the immunoSEQ assay at survey resolution. Processing in the source paper ran as follows. In the TCR sequencing data, the lowest productive clonotype frequency that could be detected was 2.59 x 10-5. Only productive TCRbeta rearrangements, meaning sequences that were complete and in-frame, were kept for the analyses. Clonality for each sample was calculated as Simpson clonality in the immunoSEQ Analyzer version 3.0. Clones were binned by frequency as very rare, small, medium, large (1-20%) or hyperexpanded (>20%). Generation probabilities were estimated with OLGA 1.2.3, V-gene circos plots were made with VDJtools, specificities were searched in VDJdb, and CDR3 motifs were identified with GLIPH. TCRdb limited this immuneACCESS table to in-frame rearrangements with V and J called. A share of clones is missing; checked studies link under half to unresolved V genes, and the rest is unexplained. The V and J calls and the clone size are those of that table, but D and trimming were determined from the DNA. The sample table shows 30,000 to 40,000 clones, and 70% to 90% are seen once. The ten largest clones capture 1% to 1.5% of the sample.

Note on this clone: Its target antigen remains unknown. Nothing much larger sits one base from this clone, and base qualities are not available.

This TCR came from a human donor in good health. What was sequenced was CD4+ T cells from blood buffy coats. The sequence is built from TRBV5-1 and TRBJ2-7, and TRBD2 matches 10 of the central bases. At the DNA level, the sequence is TGCGCCAGCAGCTCCACTTCACTAGCGGGGAAAACCTACGAGCAGTACTTC. The translation is CASSSTSLAGKTYEQYF.